These T cell receptor beta chains were read from a single sample in a study of T cell changes during pregnancy in multiple sclerosis. Sequencing used immunoSEQ multiplex PCR; TCRdb keeps in-frame clones, though not all of them. This sample has over 20,000 clones; 80% to 90% occur once, and the top ten carry less than 1.2%. This sample comprised CD4+ T cells from peripheral blood mononuclear cells, obtained in the first trimester of pregnancy. The receptor set was obtained from a female donor in good health, enrolled as a control in a pregnancy study. Both conserved end residues are part of each CDR3. Fields, in order: V gene, clone size, D gene, J gene, CDR3 DNA, CDR3 protein. The D gene is left open where the match is weak. Size values are once, few and many counts, or a class for expanded clones, and some rows have none.

TRBV10-2,-,-,TRBJ2-1,TGCGCCAGCAGGACTTCCTTTAGCTCCTACAATGAGCAGTTCTTC,CASRTSFSSYNEQFF
TRBV30,-,-,TRBJ2-5,TGTGCCTGGAGTGTACTTGGCGGGATCCAAGAGACCCAGTACTTC,CAWSVLGGIQETQYF
TRBV2,-,-,TRBJ1-1,TGTGCCACCAAGGACACCTTGAACACTGAAGCTTTCTTT,CATKDTLNTEAFF
TRBV2,-,TRBD1,TRBJ1-1,TGTGCCAGCAGACCCGGGACAGACTTCCCTGAAGCTTTCTTT,CASRPGTDFPEAFF
TRBV18,-,TRBD1,TRBJ2-1,TGTGCCAGCTCACCTCCGGGACAGGCCTCCTACAATGAGCAGTTCTTC,CASSPPGQASYNEQFF
TRBV5-6,-,-,TRBJ1-2,TGTGCCAGCAGCCGACCAGGGGTGGAGGGCTACACCTTC,CASSRPGVEGYTF
TRBV7-9,once,-,TRBJ2-7,TGTGCCAGCAGCCATATTAGAGGCCAACGGTCCTACGAGCAGTACTTC,CASSHIRGQRSYEQYF
TRBV6-5,-,-,TRBJ1-6,TGTGCCAGCGGCAACGTCAGGGTGGTAGGTTCACCCCTCCACTTT,CASGNVRVVGSPLHF
TRBV19,-,TRBD1,TRBJ1-1,TGTGCCACAGGGGACAGGAGAAACACTGAAGCTTTCTTT,CATGDRRNTEAFF
TRBV6-1,-,-,TRBJ1-2,TGTGCCAGCAGTGAAGCCCGGGTCTCTGGCTACACCTTC,CASSEARVSGYTF
TRBV5-1,once,-,TRBJ1-1,TGCGCCAGCAGCTGGGCGGGGCGGAACACTGAAGCTTTCTTT,CASSWAGRNTEAFF
TRBV28,-,TRBD2,TRBJ2-7,TGTGCCAGCAGTTTTCGCCTAGCGGGCATCCCCTCCTACGAGCAGTACTTC,CASSFRLAGIPSYEQYF
TRBV2,-,TRBD1,TRBJ1-2,TGTGCCAGCATCATACAGGGGGCCTATGGCTACACCTTC,CASIIQGAYGYTF
TRBV14,-,TRBD1,TRBJ1-2,TGTGCCAGCAGCCGGACAGGCGGCAACTATGGCTACACCTTC,CASSRTGGNYGYTF
TRBV7-2,-,TRBD1,TRBJ2-2,TGTGCCAGCAGGGTACGGACAGGGGGCGCGAACACCGGGGAGCTGTTTTTT,CASRVRTGGANTGELFF
TRBV4-2,-,-,TRBJ2-7,TGTGCCAGCAGCCAAGAATCAGGGGGAGGCGAGCAGTACTTC,CASSQESGGGEQYF
TRBV10-3,-,TRBD2,TRBJ2-5,TGTGCCTCCCGTACGGGGGAGGGAGAGACCCAGTACTTC,CASRTGEGETQYF